In its sample, the clone carrying this TCR beta chain was seen a few times. Its target is unknown. This specimen comes from a study of T and B cells in COVID-19 patients. Whole-study context: COVID-19 patients gave peripheral blood either during active infection or after recovery.

Study results and caveats: Highly clonal in active COVID-19, TRB repertoires exceeded healthy-donor diversity and richness at recovery. In COVID-19 patients, T cell receptor beta variable and joining gene use was reportedly strongly skewed.

TRB rearrangements were amplified by multiplex PCR with BIOMED2 TRB-A/B primers. TCRdb itself ran the multiplex PCR reads through MiXCR, one entry per CDR3 protein. The data show about 13,000 distinct CDR3 sequences, about 25% seen once. TRB was amplified from around 250-500 ng of blood genomic DNA. There are 14 residues in the CDR3. Germline V gives CDR1 MNHEY, CDR2 SMNVEV (reference sequence). Between the trimmed V and J ends, which lost 4 bases and 4 bases, there was a span of 13 bases. This TCR was sampled from a human donor who had recovered from COVID-19. The sequenced sample consisted of blood. This rearrangement joins TRBV27 to TRBJ1-2, with a possible D match to TRBD1 (6 bases). The CDR3 protein is CASSSTGNLYGYTF. The CDR3 DNA reads TGTGCCAGCAGTTCGACAGGAAACCTCTATGGCTACACCTTC.